The 8 T cell receptor beta chains in this list originate from one sample, sequenced in a study of OX40 agonist ivuxolimab in advanced cancers. Sequencing was performed with immunoSEQ multiplex PCR; in TCRdb, only in-frame clones are kept and a portion is missing. Here the sample spans 20,000 to 25,000 clones, around 78% being singletons. The specimen comprised CD4+ or CD8+ T cells sorted from blood, sampled in a trial of the OX40 agonist ivuxolimab. The receptors stem from an adult with an advanced solid tumor such as melanoma, head and neck, liver or kidney cancer.

The chain employs TRBV7-8 and TRBJ2-2; 12 nucleotides align to TRBD2. Germline V lookup: CDR1 SGHVS, CDR2 FQNEAQ. CDR3 length: 18 residues. Losses at the gene ends were 7 bases for V and 4 bases for J; bases not matched to a gene: 13. The CDR3 here is CASTKSTSGSQGTGELFF. As DNA, the CDR3 is TGTGCCAGCACCAAGTCGACTAGCGGGAGTCAGGGCACCGGGGAGCTGTTTTTT.

The V and J genes are TRBV19 and TRBJ2-7; 12 bases are shared with TRBD1. Trimming removed 5 bases from V and 4 bases from J; junction bases left unmatched: 6. CDR1 and CDR2 (germline): LNHDA, SQIVND (reference sequence). CDR3 length: 15 residues. This CDR3 reads CASSSPGQGAYEQYF. The CDR3 coding sequence is TGTGCCAGTAGTTCCCCGGGACAGGGGGCTTACGAGCAGTACTTC. Variable domain in full (rest from reference TRBV19 and TRBJ2-7): DGGITQSPKYLFRKEGQNVTLSCEQNLNHDAMYWYRQDPGQGLRLIYYSQIVNDFQKGDIAEGYSVSREKKESFPLTVTSAQKNPTAFYLCASSSPGQGAYEQYFGPGTRLTVT.

This clone counts as medium-sized. This chain links TRBV6-1 with TRBJ1-5, with D tentatively TRBD1 (5 bases). CDR1 is MNHNS, CDR2 SASEGT, per germline. The CDR3 runs to 13 residues. V shed 8 bases and J shed 4 bases, with 12 bases lying between them. CDR3 nucleotide sequence: TGTGCCAGCTTGGCAGGGAATAATCAGCCCCAGCATTTT. It encodes CASLAGNNQPQHF.

In DNA form, the CDR3 reads TGCGCCAGCAGCTCGGGACTAGCGGGAGCTCGGGCCTACAATGAGCAGTTCTTC. Its translation: CASSSGLAGARAYNEQFF. The chain is built from TRBV5-1 and TRBJ2-1; TRBD2 agrees at 14 bases. V gave up 3 bases and J gave up 2 bases; unmatched junction bases: 7. The CDR3 runs 18 residues. CDR1 is SGHRS, CDR2 YFSETQ, per germline.

The rearrangement links TRBV2 to TRBJ2-1; 13 positions match TRBD2. J was trimmed by 6 bases and V by 5 bases; bases with no gene match: 4. The CDR3 runs to 15 residues. Germline CDR1 SNHLY, CDR2 FYNNEI. CDR3 nucleotide sequence: TGTGCCAGCAGTTACGGGACTAGCGGGGTCAATGAGCAGTTCTTC. Translation gives CASSYGTSGVNEQFF.

This clone came up once. This rearrangement joins TRBV7-6 to TRBJ1-6, with a possible D match to TRBD1 (6 bases). This CDR3 region has 14 residues. CDR1 SGHVS and CDR2 FNYEAQ come from the germline V gene. V lost 5 bases and J lost 5, with 10 bases in between. The CDR3 nucleotides read TGTGCCAGCAGCCCCCGGACAGATAATTCACCCCTCCACTTT. Translating gives CASSPRTDNSPLHF.

The chain carries TRBV19 and TRBJ1-5; 7 bases match TRBD1. The germline V gene encodes CDR1 LNHDA and CDR2 SQIVND (reference sequence). The CDR3 extends over 16 amino acids. V was clipped by 7 bases and J by 0 bases; unmatched bases: 9. Here the CDR3 DNA reads TGTGCCAGTAAATACGGGACAGACTATAGCAATCAGCCCCAGCATTTT. The encoded protein is CASKYGTDYSNQPQHF.

CDR3 loop: CASSPGFVNSYYEQYF. CDR3 nucleotides: TGTGCCAGCAGCCCTGGGTTCGTCAATAGTTATTACGAGCAGTACTTC. The rearrangement uses TRBV5-8 and TRBJ2-7; D uncertain. V shed 4 bases and J shed 4 bases, with 21 bases lying between them. This CDR3 comprises 16 residues. Germline CDR1 reads SGHTS; CDR2 reads YDEGEE.